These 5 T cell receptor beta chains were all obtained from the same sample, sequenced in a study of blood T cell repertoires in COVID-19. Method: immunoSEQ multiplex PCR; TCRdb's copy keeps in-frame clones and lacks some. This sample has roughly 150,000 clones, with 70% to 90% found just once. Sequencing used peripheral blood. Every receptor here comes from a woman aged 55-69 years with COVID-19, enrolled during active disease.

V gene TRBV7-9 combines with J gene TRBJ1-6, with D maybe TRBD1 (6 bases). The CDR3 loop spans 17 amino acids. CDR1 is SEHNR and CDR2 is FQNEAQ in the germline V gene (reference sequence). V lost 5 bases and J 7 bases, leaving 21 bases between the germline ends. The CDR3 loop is CASSKATGGQINSPLHF. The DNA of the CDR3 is TGTGCCAGCAGCAAAGCTACGGGGGGGCAGATAAATTCACCCCTCCACTTT. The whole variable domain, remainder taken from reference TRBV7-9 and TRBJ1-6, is DTGVSQNPRHKITKRGQNVTFRCDPISEHNRLYWYRQTLGQGPEFLTYFQNEAQLEKSRLLSDRFSAERPKGSFSTLEIQRTEQGDSAMYLCASSKATGGQINSPLHFGNGTRLTVT.

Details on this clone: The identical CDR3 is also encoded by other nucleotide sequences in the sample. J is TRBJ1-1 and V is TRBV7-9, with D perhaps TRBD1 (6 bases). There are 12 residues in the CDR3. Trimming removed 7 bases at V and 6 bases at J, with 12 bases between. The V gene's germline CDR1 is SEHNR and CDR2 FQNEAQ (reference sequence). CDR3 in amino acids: CASTLDSPEAFF. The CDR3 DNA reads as TGTGCCAGCACCCTGGACAGCCCTGAAGCTTTCTTT. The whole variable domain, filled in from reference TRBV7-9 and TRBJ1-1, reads DTGVSQNPRHKITKRGQNVTFRCDPISEHNRLYWYRQTLGQGPEFLTYFQNEAQLEKSRLLSDRFSAERPKGSFSTLEIQRTEQGDSAMYLCASTLDSPEAFFGQGTRLTVV.

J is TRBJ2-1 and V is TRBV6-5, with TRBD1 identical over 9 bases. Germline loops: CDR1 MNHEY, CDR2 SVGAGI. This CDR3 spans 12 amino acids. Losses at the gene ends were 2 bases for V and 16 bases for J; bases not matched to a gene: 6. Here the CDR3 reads CASSYSRDRVFF. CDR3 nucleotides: TGTGCCAGCAGTTACAGTCGGGACAGGGTATTCTTC.

This CDR3 is CASSVSAGGPNEQFF. DNA of the CDR3: TGTGCCAGTAGTGTCTCGGCGGGAGGACCCAATGAGCAGTTCTTC. V is TRBV19 and J is TRBJ2-1, with 8 bases that match TRBD2. This CDR3 is built from 15 residues. After removal of 5 bases from V and 6 bases from J, the junction contained 9 bases not matched to a gene. Germline V lookup: CDR1 LNHDA, CDR2 SQIVND (reference sequence).

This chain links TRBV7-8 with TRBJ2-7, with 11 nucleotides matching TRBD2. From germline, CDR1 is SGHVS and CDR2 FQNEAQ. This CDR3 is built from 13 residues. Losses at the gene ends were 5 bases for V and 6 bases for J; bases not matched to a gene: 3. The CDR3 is CASSQLAGAEQYV. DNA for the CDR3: TGTGCCAGCAGCCAACTAGCGGGGGCCGAGCAGTACGTC.